Below, 27 T cell receptor beta chains from the same sample are listed, as sequenced in a study of cytomegalovirus exposure and HLA in healthy donors. The study ran its PCR with 60 Vbeta and 13 Jbeta primers. Produced via immunoSEQ multiplex PCR; TCRdb's table is partial and in-frame only. The table lists about 200,000 clones, about 79% of them singletons. Sequencing was carried out using PBMCs. These receptor sequences come from a man aged 18 to 30 in good health and CMV-seronegative.

The chain joins TRBV6-5 to TRBJ2-7, with TRBD1 matching 7 bases. The junction had 12 bases not matched to a gene; V was cut back by 7 bases and J by 3 bases. The CDR3 length is 15 residues. Germline V CDR1 and CDR2: MNHEY, SVGAGI. In DNA form, the CDR3 reads TGTGCCAGCACTAATGGGGTAAGGGGGCACTACGAGCAGTACTTC. This gives the protein CASTNGVRGHYEQYF.

The J gene is TRBJ2-5, the V gene TRBV11-3; D is perhaps TRBD1 (5 bases). CDR3 size: 14 residues. Germline CDR1 is SGHNT and CDR2 is YENEEA. V lost 0 bases to trimming and J lost 4 bases, with 9 bases between them. For the CDR3, the DNA is TGTGCCAGCAGCTTAGAGTGGGGCCCAGAGACCCAGTACTTC. This translates into CASSLEWGPETQYF.

This clone has just a few counts. The chain uses TRBV9 and TRBJ1-3; 8 bases fit TRBD1. The germline CDR1 and CDR2 sequences are SGDLS and YYNGEE. This CDR3 comprises 15 residues. The V gene end was trimmed by 1 base and the J gene end by 3 bases; junction bases not matched to a gene: 3. CDR3 amino acids: CASSVQTGVGNTIYF. In DNA form, the CDR3 reads TGTGCCAGCAGCGTACAGACAGGGGTTGGAAACACCATATATTTT.

This rearrangement joins TRBV30 to TRBJ2-5, with 13 positions matching TRBD2. The CDR3 is made up of 15 amino acids. CDR1 GTSNPN and CDR2 SVGIG come from the germline V gene (reference sequence). V trimming: 4 bases; J trimming: 5 bases; junction bases outside the gene matches: 7. CDR3 sequence reads: CAWKRTSGSWETQYF. In DNA, the CDR3 is TGTGCCTGGAAGAGGACTAGCGGGAGTTGGGAGACCCAGTACTTC.

V usage is TRBV7-8 and J usage is TRBJ2-1, with 12 bases fitting TRBD2. The CDR3 extends over 14 amino acids. CDR1 is SGHVS, CDR2 FQNEAQ, per germline. V shed 7 bases, J shed 7 bases, and the junction held 5 bases outside the gene matches. As DNA, the CDR3 is TGTGCCAGCACCAAGGGGACTAGCGGGAATGAGCAGTTCTTC. Its translation is CASTKGTSGNEQFF.

The rearrangement joins TRBV5-1 to TRBJ1-1; 8 nucleotides line up with TRBD1. CDR1 and CDR2 (germline): SGHRS, YFSETQ. V shed 4 bases, J shed 1 base, and the junction held 6 bases outside the gene matches. The CDR3 totals 15 residues. CDR3: CASSPGQGENTEAFF. CDR3 sequence (DNA): TGCGCCAGCAGCCCCGGACAGGGTGAGAACACTGAAGCTTTCTTT.

V usage is TRBV4-1 and J usage is TRBJ2-1; 8 nucleotides line up with TRBD2. The CDR3 runs to 17 residues. Germline loops: CDR1 MGHRA, CDR2 YSYEKL. J was trimmed by 0 bases and V by 0 bases; bases with no gene match: 4. CDR3 sequence (DNA): TGCGCCAGCAGCCAAGAGTCGGGAGGGCCCTCCTACAATGAGCAGTTCTTC. This sequence encodes CASSQESGGPSYNEQFF.

V is TRBV7-9 and J is TRBJ2-4, with TRBD1 identical over 11 bases. Per germline, CDR1 SEHNR and CDR2 FQNEAQ (reference sequence). V trimming: 0 bases; J trimming: 6 bases; junction bases outside the gene matches: 4. The CDR3 spans 16 residues. In nucleotides, the CDR3 is TGTGCCAGCAGCTTAGCCGGACAGGGGGCGTCAAACATTCAGTACTTC. Protein sequence: CASSLAGQGASNIQYF.

The J gene is TRBJ1-2, the V gene TRBV25-1; the D is unclear. The germline CDR1 and CDR2 sequences are MGHDK and SYGVNS. The CDR3 covers 12 residues. The germline V and J ends were trimmed by 8 bases and 6 bases, with 13 bases remaining between them. The CDR3 bases are TGTGCCAGCGCCCCCGGGAGTCATGGCTACACCTTC. It encodes CASAPGSHGYTF.

This sequence joins TRBV2 and TRBJ2-5; 8 bases map to TRBD1. Germline CDR1 SNHLY, CDR2 FYNNEI. J lost 0 bases, V lost 6 bases, and 3 bases had no gene match. The CDR3 length is 14 residues. The CDR3 DNA sequence: TGTGCCAGCAGAAGGGACAGGTACCAAGAGACCCAGTACTTC. Its protein is CASRRDRYQETQYF.

This clone was picked up one time. The chain uses TRBV7-9 and TRBJ1-2, with D possibly TRBD1 on 6 matching bases. The CDR3 is 17 amino acids. The germline gives CDR1 SEHNR, CDR2 FQNEAQ (reference sequence). V lost 5 bases to trimming and J lost 8 bases, with 27 bases between them. CDR3 in amino acids: CASSQGGGSPFRRGYTF. Here the CDR3 DNA reads TGTGCCAGCAGCCAAGGGGGAGGGTCGCCCTTTAGAAGAGGCTACACCTTC.

Details on this clone: A read error may account for a junction end that differs from germline. This chain joins TRBV7-9 and TRBJ2-7, with D hard to call. This CDR3 is 11 amino acids long. CDR1 and CDR2 (germline): SEHNR, FQNEAQ (reference sequence). The CDR3: CSSSSSYEQYF. In DNA, the CDR3 is TGTTCCAGCAGCTCTTCCTACGAGCAGTACTTC.

The rearrangement joins TRBV11-2 to TRBJ2-3, with D possibly matching TRBD2 (5 bases). Trimming shortened V by 2 bases and J by 8 bases, and 26 bases separated the two germline ends. The length of the CDR3 is 18 residues. The germline gives CDR1 SGHAT, CDR2 FQNNGV. The DNA of the CDR3 is TGTGCCAGCAGCTTAAGTTCGTTTCGGGCAGAGGGTCGAGGTACGCAGTATTTT. It yields the protein CASSLSSFRAEGRGTQYF. The full variable domain, in which reference TRBV11-2 and TRBJ2-3 provide the parts outside the CDR3, is EAGVAQSPRYKIIEKRQSVAFWCNPISGHATLYWYQQILGQGPKLLIQFQNNGVVDDSQLPKDRFSAERLKGVDSTLKIQPAKLEDSAVYLCASSLSSFRAEGRGTQYFGPGTRLTVL.

CDR3 coding DNA: TGCGCCAGCAGCCAAGTTGTCCCTAGCTCCTATAATTCACCCCTCCACTTT. This encodes CASSQVVPSSYNSPLHF. The chain joins TRBV4-3 to TRBJ1-6; D unclear. The V and J ends lost 1 base and 0 bases respectively, with 10 bases between them. The length of the CDR3 is 17 residues. Germline V gives CDR1 LGHNA, CDR2 YSLEER.

The chain employs TRBV14 and TRBJ2-7; TRBD1 agrees at 9 bases. V was pared by 4 bases and J by 4 bases, with 11 bases of the junction left unmatched. The CDR3 sequence is 16 residues long. CDR1 SGHDN and CDR2 FVKESK come from the germline V gene. The CDR3 coding sequence is TGTGCCAGCAGCCTCCCTGAGGGCGACAGGGGGTACGAGCAGTACTTC. Amino acids: CASSLPEGDRGYEQYF.

The rearrangement uses TRBV6-4 and TRBJ1-6; TRBD1 matches at 11 bases. With V trimmed by 6 bases and J by 8 bases, 27 bases remained unmatched. CDR1 and CDR2 (germline): MRHNA, SNTAGT. This CDR3 region has 22 residues. The CDR3 region has the DNA TGTGCCAGCAGGGACAGGGGGCGATTAGACGCTCTTCATGGGATGGGGGATTCACCCCTCCACTTT. Amino acids: CASRDRGRLDALHGMGDSPLHF.

The V and J genes are TRBV30 and TRBJ1-2; 10 bases match TRBD1. The CDR3 has 17 residues. CDR1 and CDR2 from the germline V gene are GTSNPN and SVGIG (reference sequence). V gave up 3 bases and J gave up 7 bases; unmatched junction bases: 17. CDR3 in amino acids: CAWRAHLSGTGVGGYTF. CDR3 nucleotide sequence: TGTGCCTGGAGAGCCCACCTTTCCGGGACAGGGGTTGGTGGCTACACCTTC.

The gene calls are TRBV6-5 and TRBJ2-3; 7 bases fit TRBD2. The germline V gene has CDR1 MNHEY and CDR2 SVGAGI. The J segment lost 1 base and the V segment lost 7 bases, leaving 2 bases of the junction unmatched. This CDR3 contains 13 residues. This CDR3 is CASTSGGTDTQYF. The CDR3, as DNA: TGTGCCAGCACGAGCGGGGGCACAGATACGCAGTATTTT.

This chain uses TRBV15 with TRBJ1-1, with D perhaps TRBD1 (6 bases). CDR1 LNHNV and CDR2 YYDKDF come from the germline V gene (reference sequence). The CDR3 covers 15 residues. V lost 8 bases, J lost 5 bases, and 21 bases lay in between. The CDR3 reads CATRGDKGWGTEAFF. In DNA, the CDR3 is TGTGCCACCCGGGGGGACAAGGGGTGGGGAACTGAAGCTTTCTTT.

This chain joins TRBV7-2 and TRBJ2-7; D remains ambiguous. The CDR3 totals 12 residues. V lost 5 bases, J lost 6 bases, and 11 bases lay in between. Germline V lookup: CDR1 SGHTA, CDR2 FQGNSA. DNA of the CDR3: TGTGCCAGCAGCCCGAGCTCAAGCGAGCAGTACTTC. As protein: CASSPSSSEQYF.

This chain connects TRBV9 to TRBJ1-3; the match to TRBD1 covers 11 bases. The CDR3 runs to 19 residues. The J segment lost 0 bases and the V segment lost 4 bases, leaving 12 bases of the junction unmatched. Germline V gene data show CDR1 as SGDLS and CDR2 as YYNGEE. The CDR3 spells CASSPWTGGAKSSGNTIYF. CDR3 coding DNA: TGTGCCAGCAGCCCATGGACAGGGGGCGCGAAAAGCTCTGGAAACACCATATATTTT.

This chain connects TRBV27 to TRBJ1-2; D possibly corresponds to TRBD1 (6 bases). The CDR3 consists of 14 residues. The V gene's germline CDR1 is MNHEY and CDR2 SMNVEV (reference sequence). Trimming removed 5 bases at V and 3 bases at J, with 13 bases between. The CDR3: CASSTGQPHYGYTF. The CDR3 bases are TGTGCCAGCAGTACCGGACAGCCCCACTATGGCTACACCTTC.

In its sample, this clone was seen once. The chain employs TRBV7-9 and TRBJ2-2, with TRBD1 matching over 9 bases. The junction had 11 bases not matched to a gene; V was cut back by 1 base and J by 5 bases. The CDR3 sequence is 18 residues long. From germline, CDR1 is SEHNR and CDR2 FQNEAQ (reference sequence). CDR3 loop: CASSLGSHGTGLTGELFF. DNA of the CDR3: TGTGCCAGCAGCTTAGGAAGCCACGGGACAGGGTTGACCGGGGAGCTGTTTTTT.

The rearrangement uses TRBV5-1 and TRBJ2-2, with D maybe TRBD1 (6 bases). V was cut by 1 base and J by 6 bases, with 19 bases left in between. The germline gives CDR1 SGHRS, CDR2 YFSETQ. The CDR3 runs 17 residues. Here the CDR3 DNA reads TGCGCCAGCAGCTTGAGGTCTGCCAGGGGATCCGCCGGGGAGCTGTTTTTT. Protein sequence: CASSLRSARGSAGELFF. Complete variable domain (other parts from reference TRBV5-1 and TRBJ2-2): KAGVTQTPRYLIKTRGQQVTLSCSPISGHRSVSWYQQTPGQGLQFLFEYFSETQRNKGNFPGRFSGRQFSNSRSEMNVSTLELGDSALYLCASSLRSARGSAGELFFGEGSRLTVL.

The chain carries TRBV5-1 and TRBJ2-7; 9 positions match TRBD1. CDR3 size: 14 residues. The germline CDR1 and CDR2 sequences are SGHRS and YFSETQ. The ends lost 2 bases at V and 5 bases at J; junction bases unmatched: 5. CDR3 protein: CASSLRDRVDEQYF. CDR3 DNA sequence: TGCGCCAGCAGCTTACGGGACAGGGTCGACGAGCAGTACTTC.

V gene TRBV28 combines with J gene TRBJ1-2, with 8 bases lining up with TRBD1. The CDR3 is made up of 14 amino acids. V lost 7 bases to trimming and J lost 4 bases; unmatched junction nucleotides: 8. Germline CDR1 is MDHEN and CDR2 is SYDVKM. The CDR3 sequence: CASNGQGRPYGYTF. DNA for the CDR3: TGTGCCAGCAACGGACAGGGCCGACCCTATGGCTACACCTTC.

The gene calls are TRBV7-8 and TRBJ2-7, with 9 bases matching TRBD1. The CDR3 runs 16 residues. Trimming removed 5 bases from V and 7 bases from J; junction bases left unmatched: 15. Germline assignment: CDR1 SGHVS and CDR2 FQNEAQ. As DNA, the CDR3 is TGTGCCAGCAGCGGCATACCGGGACAGGGTCTTAGGGAGCAGTACTTC. It specifies CASSGIPGQGLREQYF.